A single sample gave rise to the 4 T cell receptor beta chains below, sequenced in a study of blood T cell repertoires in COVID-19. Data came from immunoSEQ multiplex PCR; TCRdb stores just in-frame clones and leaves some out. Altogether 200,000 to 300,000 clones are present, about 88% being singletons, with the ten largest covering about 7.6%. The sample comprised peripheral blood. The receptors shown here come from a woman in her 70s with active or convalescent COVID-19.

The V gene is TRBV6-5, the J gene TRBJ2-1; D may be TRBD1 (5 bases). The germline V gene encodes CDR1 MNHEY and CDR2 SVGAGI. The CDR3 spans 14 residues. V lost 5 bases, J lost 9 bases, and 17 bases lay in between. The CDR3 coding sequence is TGTGCCAGCAGTCCCCCCAGCCCCAGGGCTGAGCAGTTCTTC. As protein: CASSPPSPRAEQFF.

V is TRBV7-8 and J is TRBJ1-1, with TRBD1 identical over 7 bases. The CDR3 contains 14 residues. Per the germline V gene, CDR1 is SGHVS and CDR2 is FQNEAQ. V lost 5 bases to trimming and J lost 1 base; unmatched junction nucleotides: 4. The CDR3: CASSLRGTNTEAFF. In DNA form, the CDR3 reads TGTGCCAGCAGCCTCAGGGGGACGAACACTGAAGCTTTCTTT.

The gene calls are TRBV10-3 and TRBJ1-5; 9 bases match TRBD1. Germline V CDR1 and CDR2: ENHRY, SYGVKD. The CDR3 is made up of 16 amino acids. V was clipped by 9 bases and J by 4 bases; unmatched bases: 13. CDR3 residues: CAIGKRTGVKNQPQHF. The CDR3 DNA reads TGTGCCATTGGAAAGCGGACAGGGGTGAAGAATCAGCCCCAGCATTTT.

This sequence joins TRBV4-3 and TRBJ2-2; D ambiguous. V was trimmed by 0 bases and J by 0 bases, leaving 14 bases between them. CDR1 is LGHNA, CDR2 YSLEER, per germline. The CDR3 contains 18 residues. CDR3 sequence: CASSQEVAGNANTGELFF. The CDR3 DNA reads TGCGCCAGCAGCCAAGAAGTGGCAGGTAACGCGAACACCGGGGAGCTGTTTTTT.